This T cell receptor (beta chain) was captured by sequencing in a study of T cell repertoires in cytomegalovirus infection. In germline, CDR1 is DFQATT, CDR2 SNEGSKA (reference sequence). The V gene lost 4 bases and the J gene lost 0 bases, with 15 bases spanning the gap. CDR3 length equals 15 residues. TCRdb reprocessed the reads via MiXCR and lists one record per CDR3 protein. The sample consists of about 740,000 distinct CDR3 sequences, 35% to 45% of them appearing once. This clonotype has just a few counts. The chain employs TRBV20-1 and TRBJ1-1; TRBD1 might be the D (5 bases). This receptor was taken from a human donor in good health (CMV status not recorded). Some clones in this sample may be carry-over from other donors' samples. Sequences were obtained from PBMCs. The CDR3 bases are TGCAGTGCTAAGGACATCTCCAACCTGAACACTGAAGCTTTCTTT. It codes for CSAKDISNLNTEAFF.